A selection of T cell receptor beta chains follows, all from one sample in a study of shared clonotypes between healthy human individuals. Repertoires were generated with immunoSEQ multiplex PCR, while TCRdb's copy carries only in-frame clones and drops some. Here the sample spans 950,000 to 1,100,000 clones, about 80% being singletons. The sequencing input was memory CD4+ T cells from PBMCs. Every receptor here comes from a man aged 18 to 35 in good health. Some clones in this sample may be carry-over from other donors' samples. Both conserved end residues are part of each CDR3. The D gene is left open where the match is weak. Rows may omit the clone size; those that give it use once, few, many or a size class.

V gene,J gene,clone size,D gene,CDR3 DNA,CDR3 protein
TRBV28,TRBJ2-7,few,NA,TGTGCCAGCAGTTTCGCACAGATTTCCTACGAGCAGTACTTC,CASSFAQISYEQYF
TRBV27,TRBJ2-7,NA,TRBD2,TGTGCCAGCAGTTTCCGGGCTAGCGGGAGAGGTGAGCAGTACTTC,CASSFRASGRGEQYF
TRBV7-8,TRBJ1-4,NA,TRBD1,TGTGCCAGCAGCCCCAGGGTCACAGGGGCAACTAATGAAAAACTGTTTTTT,CASSPRVTGATNEKLFF
TRBV28,TRBJ1-5,NA,NA,TGTGCCAGCAGCCCCGACAGACCTAATCAGCCCCAGCATTTT,CASSPDRPNQPQHF
TRBV10-3,TRBJ2-7,once,NA,TGTGCCATCAAGGGGGAGGGATACAACTACGAGCAGTACTTC,CAIKGEGYNYEQYF
TRBV9,TRBJ1-5,few,NA,TGTGCCAGCAGCGTCGGGTCAGGAAGCAATCAGCCCCAGCATTTT,CASSVGSGSNQPQHF
TRBV28,TRBJ1-4,NA,NA,TGTGCCAGCAACCAAATCGGTAATCAGGAGGAAAAACTGTTTTTT,CASNQIGNQEEKLFF
TRBV7-6,TRBJ2-7,NA,TRBD1,TGTGCCAGCAGTCCCTACAGGGGGCTAGACGAGCAGTACTTC,CASSPYRGLDEQYF
TRBV11-2,TRBJ2-2,NA,NA,TGTGCCAGCAGCCCCACAACTCCCGGGGAGCTGTTTTTT,CASSPTTPGELFF
TRBV18,TRBJ1-1,NA,NA,TGTGCCAGCTCACCAAGTCAGGGTGAAGCTTTCTTT,CASSPSQGEAFF
TRBV7-2,TRBJ2-3,NA,NA,TGTGCCAGCAGCCCGGACGGCAACACAGATACGCAGTATTTT,CASSPDGNTDTQYF
TRBV18,TRBJ2-1,NA,TRBD2,TGTGCCAGCACCCCCGGACTAGCGGGAAACGTTGAGCAGTTCTTC,CASTPGLAGNVEQFF
TRBV7-2,TRBJ2-2,NA,NA,TGTGCCAGCAGCTTTCTGGCCGCCGACGGGGAGCTGTTTTTT,CASSFLAADGELFF
TRBV5-1,TRBJ1-2,few,TRBD1,TGCGCCAGCAGCTTGGACACGACAGGGGGGAACTATGGCTACACCTTC,CASSLDTTGGNYGYTF
TRBV4-2,TRBJ1-3,NA,NA,TGTGCCAGCAGCACGCGGACAGCTGGAAACACCATATATTTT,CASSTRTAGNTIYF
TRBV28,TRBJ1-1,once,NA,TGTGCCAGCAGTTTTTTGAAGAACACTGAAGCTTTCTTT,CASSFLKNTEAFF
TRBV30,TRBJ1-2,NA,NA,TGTGCCTGGTCAGGGGTTTTGAGGAATGGCTACACCTTC,CAWSGVLRNGYTF
TRBV2,TRBJ1-3,few,NA,TGTGCCATATTGTCGGGGTCTGGAAACACCATATATTTT,CAILSGSGNTIYF
TRBV6-1,TRBJ1-3,NA,TRBD1,TGTGCCAGCAGTGGAAAGGGGGACAGGGTGGCTGGAAACACCATATATTTT,CASSGKGDRVAGNTIYF
TRBV5-6,TRBJ2-7,NA,NA,TGTGCCAGCAGCTTCCCGGAGGGGTGGCAGTACTTC,CASSFPEGWQYF
TRBV10-1,TRBJ2-6,once,NA,TGCGCCACCTCAACAGGTACTGGGGCCAACGTCCTGACTTTC,CATSTGTGANVLTF
TRBV6-1,TRBJ2-5,NA,TRBD2,TGTGCCAGCAGTAGAGGGCTAGCGGAAGAGACCCAGTACTTC,CASSRGLAEETQYF
TRBV7-2,TRBJ2-2,NA,NA,TGTGCCAGCAGCTTAGACAGGGCGAACACCGGGGAGCTGTTTTTT,CASSLDRANTGELFF
TRBV4-1,TRBJ2-4,NA,NA,TGCGCCAGCAGCCGTGAGGTTAGGGACCCACAGTACTTC,CASSREVRDPQYF
TRBV18,TRBJ1-1,NA,NA,TGTGCCAGCTCACCACCTAGGACACCGAACACTGAAGCTTTCTTT,CASSPPRTPNTEAFF
TRBV9,TRBJ1-2,NA,NA,TGTGCCAGCAGCGTAGATCCCCAAACCTATGGCTACACCTTC,CASSVDPQTYGYTF
TRBV9,TRBJ2-7,few,NA,TGTGCCAGCAGCCCCTTGTCCTATCCGGGCGAGCAGTACTTC,CASSPLSYPGEQYF
TRBV7-2,TRBJ2-7,NA,TRBD2,TGTGCCAGCAGCTTAGTTCTAGCGGGAGGTCCCTACGAGCAGTACTTC,CASSLVLAGGPYEQYF
TRBV30,TRBJ2-3,NA,NA,TGTGCCTGGAAACCACCGGGCACAGATACGCAGTATTTT,CAWKPPGTDTQYF
TRBV19,TRBJ2-1,NA,NA,TGTGTTAGGAGAGACCAGACTCAAGGATTCAATGAGCAGTTCTTC,CVRRDQTQGFNEQFF
TRBV5-6,TRBJ2-1,NA,NA,TGTGCCAGCAGCTTGCTGGGTTGGAGCTCCTACAATGAGCAGTTCTTC,CASSLLGWSSYNEQFF
TRBV2,TRBJ2-2,NA,NA,TGTGCCAGCAGAGCCTTAGCGTTGAACACCGGGGAGCTGTTTTTT,CASRALALNTGELFF
TRBV6-1,TRBJ1-4,NA,TRBD1,TGTGCCAGCAGTGAAAGGACAGGGGTATTTTCAACTAATGAAAAACTGTTTTTT,CASSERTGVFSTNEKLFF
TRBV18,TRBJ2-1,NA,NA,TGTGCCAGCTCACCACAGGGGGCGGGGGAGCAGTTCTTC,CASSPQGAGEQFF
TRBV27,TRBJ2-3,NA,TRBD2,TGTGCCAGCAGTTTTGGGGGGGGGACAGATACGCAGTATTTT,CASSFGGGTDTQYF
TRBV20-1,TRBJ2-5,NA,NA,TGCAGTGCTACCTTTGAGACCCAGTACTTC,CSATFETQYF
TRBV9,TRBJ2-1,NA,NA,TGTGCCAGCAGCGTGCGGTCTGGAAACAATGAGCAGTTCTTC,CASSVRSGNNEQFF
TRBV5-1,TRBJ2-5,NA,TRBD1,TGCGCCAGCAGCACCTGGACAGGGGGCGTAGGAGAGACCCAGTACTTC,CASSTWTGGVGETQYF
TRBV5-1,TRBJ2-1,NA,NA,TGCGCCAGCAGTCGGGACGGGGTCAATGAGCAGTTCTTC,CASSRDGVNEQFF
TRBV5-5,TRBJ1-1,NA,NA,TGTGCCAGCAGCACTCAGCCGAACACTGAAGCTTTCTTT,CASSTQPNTEAFF